This TCR beta chain was captured by sequencing in a study of T cell responses to AZD1222 COVID-19 vaccine. The table came from immunoSEQ multiplex PCR; TCRdb's copy has only in-frame clones and leaves some out. The sample lists under 200,000 clones; just over 90% were seen once. V was cut by 5 bases and J by 5 bases, with 12 bases left in between. CDR3 length: 13 residues. Germline CDR1 reads KGHSH; CDR2 reads LQKENI. This clone was counted a single time. Sequenced material: peripheral blood, taken 28 days after the second AZD1222 dose. This TCR derives from an adult who received the AZD1222 COVID-19 vaccine. The chain employs TRBV18 and TRBJ1-2, with D perhaps TRBD1 (6 bases). The CDR3 loop is CASSADRLYGYTF. Written as DNA, the CDR3 is TGTGCCAGCTCAGCAGACAGGCTATATGGCTACACCTTC.